Described below is a single TCR beta chain sequence and its context. Its antigen is currently not known. No base quality values were provided; no much bigger clone lies one nucleotide off. The data were obtained in a study of CD8+ T cells in alopecia areata (dated by TCRdb to 2016 to 2018). Notes on the research overall: The treated patients, all with moderate-to-severe alopecia areata, were enrolled in an open-label pilot trial of oral tofacitinib given at 5 to 10 mg twice daily. immunoSEQ multiplex PCR using 35 Vbeta forward primers and 13 Jbeta reverse primers was used to amplify TCRbeta CDR3 regions. Tofacitinib was administered for 6 to 18 months, and 6 months of follow-up off drug were then conducted to assess delayed response and recurrence. Scalp clonality was compared among normal scalp (n=4), patchy alopecia areata scalp (n=8), and alopecia totalis/universalis scalp (n=8). Biopsies were taken from tofacitinib-treated patients at baseline and again at 4 and 24 weeks into treatment, and several of those patients also had a later scalp biopsy. To study T cell clonal expansion in alopecia areata, the researchers applied high-throughput TCRbeta sequencing to both the C3H/HeJ mouse model and human patients. Human TCRbeta sequencing covered scalp tissue and sorted CD4+ and CD8+ peripheral blood T cells from patchy and totalis/universalis alopecia areata patients and healthy controls. RNA was extracted with the PAXgene miRNA kit for fixed scalp, the miRNeasy kit for PBMCs, and the RNeasy kit for mouse skin. Points the paper makes about the study in general: Compared with normal scalp, lesional scalp had higher clonality and more expanded CD8+ clones, particularly in alopecia totalis/universalis, a pattern that suggests antigenic drive. Shared TCR sequences between patients were less evident than in mice, which may be partly attributable to HLA diversity in the patient population. Unlike mouse skin, which is dominated by gammadelta T cells, normal human skin has resident alphabeta T cells that are also sequenced, and this complicates analysis of the scalp TCR repertoire.

After removal of 3 bases from V and 1 base from J, the junction retains 13 bases not matched to a gene. The CDR3 runs 17 amino acids, cysteine and phenylalanine included. Solely the CDR3 DNA is kept, with 51 bases framed from the first base. The germline V gene supplies CDR1 SGHRS and CDR2 YFSETQ. The library relied on the immunoSEQ multiplex PCR assay. To provide template for TCR sequencing, every sample had RNA extracted and reverse transcribed into cDNA. SuperScript III was used to make first-strand cDNA, primed with a 2:1 mix of oligo-dT and random hexamers. Amplification bias was assessed with a synthetic immune receptor repertoire, and residual bias was removed computationally. In the source study's methods: Raw reads were preprocessed to remove errors, and CDR3 was defined by IMGT conventions from the conserved cysteine to phenylalanine. Clonality was calculated as 1 minus Shannon entropy normalized by log2 of the number of productive unique TCRs. Whether scalp clones were CD4 or CD8 was inferred by matching scalp TCRbeta sequences against CD4 and CD8 repertoires sorted from blood. The clones in this table, taken by TCRdb from immuneACCESS, are in-frame only. Not every clone is retained; where verified, under half of the shortfall comes from an unresolved V gene, and the cause of the rest is unknown. That table is the source of V, J and clone size, and D and trimming were worked out from the DNA. Here the sample has fewer than 250,000 clones; around 62% occur a single time. Roughly 0.47% of the sample belongs to the ten largest clones.

The label giving this sample's time point can be read as: baseline before oral tofacitinib. From alopecia areata patients, peripheral blood was collected along with lesional scalp punch biopsies. PBMCs were isolated by density centrifugation and stained for CD3, CD4 and CD8, after which CD4+ and CD8+ T cells were sorted on a FACSAria. The specimen was CD4+ T cells sorted from blood, collected at week 0. This receptor was identified in a human donor with alopecia areata. This chain joins TRBV5-1 to TRBJ2-7; 7 of the junction bases match TRBD1. The CDR3 region: CASSSLYRGTGSYEQYF. In nucleotide form, the sequence is TGCGCCAGCAGCTCCTTGTACAGGGGAACGGGGTCCTACGAGCAGTACTTC.